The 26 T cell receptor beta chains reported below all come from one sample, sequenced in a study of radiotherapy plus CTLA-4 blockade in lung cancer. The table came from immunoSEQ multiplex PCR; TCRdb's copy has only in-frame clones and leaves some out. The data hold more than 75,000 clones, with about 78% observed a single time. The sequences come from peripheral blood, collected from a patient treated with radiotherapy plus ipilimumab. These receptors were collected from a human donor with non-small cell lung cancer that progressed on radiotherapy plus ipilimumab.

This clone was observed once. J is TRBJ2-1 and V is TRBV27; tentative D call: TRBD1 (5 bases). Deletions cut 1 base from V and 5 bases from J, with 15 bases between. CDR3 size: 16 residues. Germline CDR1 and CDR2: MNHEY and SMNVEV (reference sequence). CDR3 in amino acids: CASSLFVRVGDNEQFF. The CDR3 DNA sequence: TGTGCCAGCAGTTTATTTGTCCGGGTAGGGGACAATGAGCAGTTCTTC.

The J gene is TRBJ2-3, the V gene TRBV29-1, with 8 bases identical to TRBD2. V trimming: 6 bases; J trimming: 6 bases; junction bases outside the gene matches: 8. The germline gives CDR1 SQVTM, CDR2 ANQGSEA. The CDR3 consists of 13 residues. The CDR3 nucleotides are TGCAGCGTAGGACTAGCTTCGGGGGATACGCAGTATTTT. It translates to CSVGLASGDTQYF.

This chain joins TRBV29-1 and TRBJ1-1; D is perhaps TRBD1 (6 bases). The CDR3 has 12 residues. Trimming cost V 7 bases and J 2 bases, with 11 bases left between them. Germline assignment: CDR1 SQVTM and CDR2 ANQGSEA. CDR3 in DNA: TGCAGCGGGGGGACATTTAACACTGAAGCTTTCTTT. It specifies CSGGTFNTEAFF. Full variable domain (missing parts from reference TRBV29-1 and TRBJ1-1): SAVISQKPSRDICQRGTSLTIQCQVDSQVTMMFWYRQQPGQSLTLIATANQGSEATYESGFVIDKFPISRPNLTFSTLTVSNMSPEDSSIYLCSGGTFNTEAFFGQGTRLTVV.

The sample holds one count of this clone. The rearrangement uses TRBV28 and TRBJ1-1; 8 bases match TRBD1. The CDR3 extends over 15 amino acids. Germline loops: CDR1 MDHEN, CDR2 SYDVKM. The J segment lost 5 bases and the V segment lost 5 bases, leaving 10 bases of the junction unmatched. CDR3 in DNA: TGTGCCAGCAGTACTGCAGGGGGCGAAAGAACTGAAGCTTTCTTT. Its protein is CASSTAGGERTEAFF.

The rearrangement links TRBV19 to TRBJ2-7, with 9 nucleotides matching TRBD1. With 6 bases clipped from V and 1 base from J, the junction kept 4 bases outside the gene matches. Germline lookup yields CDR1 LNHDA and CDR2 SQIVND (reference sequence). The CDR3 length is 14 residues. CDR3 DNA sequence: TGTGCCAGTAGCCCGACAGGGGGGTCCTACGAGCAGTACTTC. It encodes CASSPTGGSYEQYF.

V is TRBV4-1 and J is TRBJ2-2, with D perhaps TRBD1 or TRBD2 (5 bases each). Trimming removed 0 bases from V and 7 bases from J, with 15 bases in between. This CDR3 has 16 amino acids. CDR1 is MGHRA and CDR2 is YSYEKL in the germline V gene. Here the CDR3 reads CASSQERAGAGGELFF. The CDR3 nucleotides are TGCGCCAGCAGCCAAGAAAGGGCCGGGGCGGGCGGGGAGCTGTTTTTT.

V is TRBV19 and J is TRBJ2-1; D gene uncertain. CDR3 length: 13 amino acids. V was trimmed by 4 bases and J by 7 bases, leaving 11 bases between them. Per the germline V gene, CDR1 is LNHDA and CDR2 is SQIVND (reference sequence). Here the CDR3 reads CASSTHTPNEQFF. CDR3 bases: TGTGCCAGTAGTACCCACACTCCGAATGAGCAGTTCTTC.

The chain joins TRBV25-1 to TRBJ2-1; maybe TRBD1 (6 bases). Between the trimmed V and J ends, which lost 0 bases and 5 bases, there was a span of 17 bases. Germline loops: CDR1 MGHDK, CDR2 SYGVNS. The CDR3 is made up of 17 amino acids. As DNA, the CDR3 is TGTGCCAGCAGTGAATATACGGGTCAGGGGTCCCACAATGAGCAGTTCTTC. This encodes CASSEYTGQGSHNEQFF.

Written as DNA, the CDR3 is TGTGCCAGCAGCTCCTACGCCGCGGGGGGGCATCAGCCCCAGCATTTT. Its protein product is CASSSYAAGGHQPQHF. The chain joins TRBV5-5 to TRBJ1-5; D possibly corresponds to TRBD1 (6 bases). The V end was cut by 3 bases, the J end by 5 bases, with 18 bases between. The CDR3 covers 16 residues. CDR1 is SGHKS and CDR2 is YYEKEE in the germline V gene (reference sequence).

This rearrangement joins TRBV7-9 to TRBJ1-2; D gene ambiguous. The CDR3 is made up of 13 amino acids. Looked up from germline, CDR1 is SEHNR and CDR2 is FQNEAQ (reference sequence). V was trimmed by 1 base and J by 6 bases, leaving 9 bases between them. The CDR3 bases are TGTGCCAGCAGCTTAGAAGGACGGGATGGCTACACCTTC. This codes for CASSLEGRDGYTF.

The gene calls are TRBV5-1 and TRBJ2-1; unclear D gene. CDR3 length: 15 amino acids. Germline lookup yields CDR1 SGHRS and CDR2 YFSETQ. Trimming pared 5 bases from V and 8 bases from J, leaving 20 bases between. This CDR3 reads CASSTEAPGLHEQFF. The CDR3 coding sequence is TGCGCCAGCAGTACCGAGGCCCCAGGCTTGCATGAGCAGTTCTTC.

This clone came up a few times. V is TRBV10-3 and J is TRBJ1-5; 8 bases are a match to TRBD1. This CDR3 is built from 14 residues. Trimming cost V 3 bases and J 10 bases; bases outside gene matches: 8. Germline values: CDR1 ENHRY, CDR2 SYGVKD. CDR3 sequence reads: CAISDEGQGIPQHF. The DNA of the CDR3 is TGTGCCATCAGTGACGAAGGACAGGGCATACCCCAGCATTTT.

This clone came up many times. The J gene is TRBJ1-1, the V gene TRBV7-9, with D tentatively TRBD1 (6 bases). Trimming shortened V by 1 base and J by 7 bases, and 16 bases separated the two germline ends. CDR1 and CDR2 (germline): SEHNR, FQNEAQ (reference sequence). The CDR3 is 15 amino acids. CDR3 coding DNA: TGTGCCAGCAGCTTAGTAAGGCCTAGGACAGATGAAGCTTTCTTT. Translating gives CASSLVRPRTDEAFF.

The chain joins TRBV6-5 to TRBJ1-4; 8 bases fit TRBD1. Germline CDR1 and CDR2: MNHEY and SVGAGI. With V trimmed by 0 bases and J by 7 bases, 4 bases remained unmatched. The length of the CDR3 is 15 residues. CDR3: CASSYSRQGSEKLFF. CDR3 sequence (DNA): TGTGCCAGCAGTTACTCTCGACAGGGGAGTGAAAAACTGTTTTTT.

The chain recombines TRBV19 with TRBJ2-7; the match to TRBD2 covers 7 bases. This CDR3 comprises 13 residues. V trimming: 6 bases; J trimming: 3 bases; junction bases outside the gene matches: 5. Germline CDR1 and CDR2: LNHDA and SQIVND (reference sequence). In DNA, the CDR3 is TGTGCCAGTAGGAGGACGGGAGGCTACGAGCAGTACTTC. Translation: CASRRTGGYEQYF.

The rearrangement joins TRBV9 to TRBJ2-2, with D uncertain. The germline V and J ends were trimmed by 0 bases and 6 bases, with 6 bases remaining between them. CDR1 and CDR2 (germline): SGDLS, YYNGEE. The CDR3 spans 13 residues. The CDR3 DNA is TGTGCCAGCAGCGTAGTGGGCGCCGGGGAGCTGTTTTTT. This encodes CASSVVGAGELFF.

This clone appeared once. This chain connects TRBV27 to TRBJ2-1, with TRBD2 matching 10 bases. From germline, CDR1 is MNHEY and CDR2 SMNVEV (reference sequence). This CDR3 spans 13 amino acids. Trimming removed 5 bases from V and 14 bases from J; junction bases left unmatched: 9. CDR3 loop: CASSEASGRVEFF. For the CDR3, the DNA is TGTGCCAGCAGTGAGGCTAGCGGGAGAGTCGAGTTCTTC.

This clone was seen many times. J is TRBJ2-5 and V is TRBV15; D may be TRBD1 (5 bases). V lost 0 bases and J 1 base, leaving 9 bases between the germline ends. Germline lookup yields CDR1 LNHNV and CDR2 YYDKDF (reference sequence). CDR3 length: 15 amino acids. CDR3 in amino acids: CATSRDTGPQETQYF. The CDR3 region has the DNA TGTGCCACCAGCAGAGACACAGGCCCCCAAGAGACCCAGTACTTC.

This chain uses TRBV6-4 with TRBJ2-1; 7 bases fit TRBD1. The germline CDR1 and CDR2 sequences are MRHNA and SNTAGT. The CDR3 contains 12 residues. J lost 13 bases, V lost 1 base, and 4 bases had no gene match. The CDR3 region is CASSDYRGQQFF. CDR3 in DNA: TGTGCCAGCAGTGACTATAGGGGGCAACAGTTCTTC.

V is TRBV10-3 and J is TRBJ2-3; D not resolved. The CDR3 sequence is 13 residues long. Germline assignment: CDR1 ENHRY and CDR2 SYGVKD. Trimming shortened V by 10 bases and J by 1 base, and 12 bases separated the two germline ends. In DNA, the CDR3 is TGTGCCAGTGGTAGGGAAGGCACAGATACGCAGTATTTT. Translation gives CASGREGTDTQYF.

In DNA form, the CDR3 reads TGTGCCAGCAGCCGATCCCTAATATTGGGGTCCACCGGGGAGCTGTTTTTT. Its protein product is CASSRSLILGSTGELFF. V usage is TRBV28 and J usage is TRBJ2-2; D is unclear. Trimming shortened V by 6 bases and J by 4 bases, and 21 bases separated the two germline ends. This CDR3 region has 17 residues. Germline V CDR1 and CDR2: MDHEN, SYDVKM.

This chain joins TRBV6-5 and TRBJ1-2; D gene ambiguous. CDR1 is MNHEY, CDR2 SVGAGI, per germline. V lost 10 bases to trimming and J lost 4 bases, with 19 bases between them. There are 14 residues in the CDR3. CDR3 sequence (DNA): TGTGCCACCCTTCGGGAGGGTAAAATCTATGGCTACACCTTC. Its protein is CATLREGKIYGYTF.

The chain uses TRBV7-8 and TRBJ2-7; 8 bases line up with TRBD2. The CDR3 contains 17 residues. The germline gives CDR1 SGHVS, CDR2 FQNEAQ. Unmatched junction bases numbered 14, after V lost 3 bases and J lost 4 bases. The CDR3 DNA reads TGTGCCAGCAGCTTTCTCGGACTAGCAACGGTAACTTACGAGCAGTACTTC. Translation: CASSFLGLATVTYEQYF.

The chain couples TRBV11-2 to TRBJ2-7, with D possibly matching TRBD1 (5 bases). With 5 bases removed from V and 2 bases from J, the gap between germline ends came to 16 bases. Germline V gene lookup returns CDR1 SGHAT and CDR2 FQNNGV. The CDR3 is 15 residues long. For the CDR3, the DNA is TGTGCCAGCAGCACCACAGGCTTCCCGGCCTACGAGCAGTACTTC. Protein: CASSTTGFPAYEQYF. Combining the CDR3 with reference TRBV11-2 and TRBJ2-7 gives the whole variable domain EAGVAQSPRYKIIEKRQSVAFWCNPISGHATLYWYQQILGQGPKLLIQFQNNGVVDDSQLPKDRFSAERLKGVDSTLKIQPAKLEDSAVYLCASSTTGFPAYEQYFGPGTRLTVT.

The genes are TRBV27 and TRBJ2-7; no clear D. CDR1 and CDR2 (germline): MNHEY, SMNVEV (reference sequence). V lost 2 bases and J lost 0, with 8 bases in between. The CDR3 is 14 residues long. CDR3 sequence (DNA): TGTGCCAGCAGTTTAACCGGTAACTCCTACGAGCAGTACTTC. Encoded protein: CASSLTGNSYEQYF.

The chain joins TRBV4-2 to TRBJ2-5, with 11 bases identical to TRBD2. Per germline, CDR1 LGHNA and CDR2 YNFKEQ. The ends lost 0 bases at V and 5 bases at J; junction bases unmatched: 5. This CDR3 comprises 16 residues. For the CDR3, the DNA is TGTGCCAGCAGCCAAGATCCTCCTAGCGGGGGGGAGACCCAGTACTTC. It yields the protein CASSQDPPSGGETQYF.